These T cell receptor beta chains were read from a single sample in a study of blood T cell repertoires in COVID-19. Profiling relied on immunoSEQ multiplex PCR, and the TCRdb table lists in-frame clones only, not all of them. The data contain almost 200,000 clones, approximately 80% of them singletons. Sequencing was performed on peripheral blood. Receptors were obtained from a man aged 60-69 years with COVID-19, enrolled during active disease. CDR3s include the opening cysteine and the closing phenylalanine or tryptophan. The D gene is left open where the match is weak. Only part of the rows carry a size: once, few, many, or a class if the clone is expanded.

D gene	clone size	CDR3 length	J gene	V gene	CDR3 protein	CDR3 DNA
.	.	13	TRBJ1-3	TRBV28	CASSLSKGNTIYF	TGTGCCAGCAGTTTATCTAAGGGAAACACCATATATTTT
TRBD1	.	16	TRBJ2-1	TRBV5-1	CASSATTGTGSNEQFF	TGCGCCAGCAGCGCGACAACCGGGACAGGGTCGAATGAGCAGTTCTTC
TRBD1	.	13	TRBJ1-3	TRBV25-1	CASRDRGSNTIYF	TGTGCCAGCAGGGACAGGGGTTCGAACACCATATATTTT
TRBD1	few	14	TRBJ1-5	TRBV11-2	CASSEWTGNQPQHF	TGTGCCAGCAGCGAATGGACAGGGAATCAGCCCCAGCATTTT
TRBD1	.	16	TRBJ2-2	TRBV7-9	CASSSPGQGNTGELFF	TGTGCCAGCAGCTCACCGGGACAGGGGAACACCGGGGAGCTGTTTTTT
.	.	16	TRBJ1-3	TRBV7-2	CASSLDRAFPGNTIYF	TGTGCCAGCAGCTTAGACAGGGCATTTCCCGGAAACACCATATATTTT
TRBD1	.	12	TRBJ1-2	TRBV29-1	CSATGASYGYTF	TGCAGCGCAACAGGGGCGAGCTATGGCTACACCTTC
.	.	15	TRBJ1-6	TRBV30	CAWSSWRPPNSPLHF	TGTGCCTGGAGTAGCTGGAGGCCCCCTAATTCACCCCTCCACTTT
.	.	13	TRBJ2-7	TRBV6-6	CAAGAQGAYEQYF	TGTGCCGCGGGAGCACAGGGCGCCTACGAGCAGTACTTC
.	.	14	TRBJ1-1	TRBV2	CASILLGGRTEAFF	TGTGCCAGCATCCTTCTGGGGGGTCGCACTGAAGCTTTCTTT
.	.	16	TRBJ2-2	TRBV9	CASSARQATNTGELFF	TGTGCCAGCAGCGCACGACAGGCGACGAACACCGGGGAGCTGTTTTTT
.	once	17	TRBJ2-3	TRBV14	CASSQDVGGRRSDTQYF	TGTGCCAGCAGCCAAGACGTCGGGGGGCGTCGTTCAGATACGCAGTATTTT
TRBD1	.	15	TRBJ1-1	TRBV5-1	CASSVRRGLGTEAFF	TGCGCCAGCAGCGTACGCAGGGGGTTAGGTACTGAAGCTTTCTTT
TRBD2	.	15	TRBJ2-7	TRBV29-1	CSATPGTSGRYEQYF	TGCAGCGCCACCCCGGGGACTAGCGGGAGATACGAGCAGTACTTC
TRBD2	.	13	TRBJ2-1	TRBV4-3	CASSQGEGDEQFF	TGCGCCAGCAGCCAGGGGGAGGGTGATGAGCAGTTCTTC
.	.	13	TRBJ1-1	TRBV5-1	CASSLQDNTEAFF	TGCGCCAGCAGCTTACAGGATAACACTGAAGCTTTCTTT
TRBD2	.	16	TRBJ2-7	TRBV5-6	CASSPSSSGFNYEQYF	TGTGCCAGCAGCCCCTCCTCTAGCGGGTTTAACTACGAGCAGTACTTC
.	few	16	TRBJ1-4	TRBV5-1	CASSYGVSVANEKLFF	TGCGCCAGCAGCTACGGGGTCAGTGTAGCTAATGAAAAACTGTTTTTT
TRBD1	.	13	TRBJ1-5	TRBV6-6	CASSPQGTQPQHF	TGTGCCAGCAGTCCACAGGGGACTCAGCCCCAGCATTTT
.	.	15	TRBJ2-5	TRBV5-1	CASSYDRSGRETQYF	TGCGCCAGCAGCTATGACAGGTCGGGAAGGGAGACCCAGTACTTC
.	few	14	TRBJ2-7	TRBV3-1/TRBV3-2	CASSQDSYRAEQYF	TGTGCCAGCAGCCAAGATTCCTACAGAGCCGAGCAGTACTTC
.	.	12	TRBJ2-1	TRBV29-1	CSVAGLGNEQFF	TGCAGCGTTGCGGGACTCGGCAATGAGCAGTTCTTC
TRBD1	once	13	TRBJ2-2	TRBV10-3	CANRDRGTGELFF	TGTGCCAACCGGGACAGGGGTACCGGGGAGCTGTTTTTT
.	.	13	TRBJ1-1	TRBV6-5	CASQGVLNTEAFF	TGTGCCAGCCAAGGGGTGTTGAACACTGAAGCTTTCTTT
.	.	15	TRBJ1-4	TRBV18	CASSPPNRPNEKLFF	TGTGCCAGCTCACCACCGAACAGACCTAATGAAAAACTGTTTTTT
TRBD1	.	21	TRBJ1-4	TRBV10-3	CAISPSAPGTGGPATNEKLFF	TGTGCCATCAGTCCGTCTGCCCCCGGGACAGGGGGGCCCGCAACTAATGAAAAACTGTTTTTT
.	.	15	TRBJ2-7	TRBV9	CASSVGQQGSYEQYF	TGTGCCAGCAGCGTAGGTCAACAGGGTAGCTACGAGCAGTACTTC
TRBD1	.	15	TRBJ2-2	TRBV6-6	CASTRGQVNTGELFF	TGTGCCAGCACTCGAGGACAGGTGAACACCGGGGAGCTGTTTTTT
.	.	11	TRBJ2-7	TRBV10-3	CAISDFFEQYF	TGTGCCATCAGTGATTTCTTCGAGCAGTACTTC
TRBD1	.	14	TRBJ1-2	TRBV7-2	CASSLLGTGDGYTF	TGTGCCAGCAGCTTACTCGGGACAGGGGATGGCTACACCTTC
TRBD2	.	15	TRBJ2-2	TRBV7-7	CASSLSGSRTGELFF	TGTGCCAGCAGCCTTAGCGGGAGTAGGACCGGGGAGCTGTTTTTT
.	once	15	TRBJ1-3	TRBV30	CAWSVLGSSGNTIYF	TGTGCCTGGAGTGTACTCGGGTCTTCTGGAAACACCATATATTTT
TRBD1	.	16	TRBJ2-5	TRBV4-2	CASSQTGTGDDETQYF	TGTGCCAGCAGCCAGACAGGGACAGGGGATGACGAGACCCAGTACTTC
.	.	16	TRBJ2-6	TRBV2	CASTRDSHSGANVLTF	TGTGCCAGCACCAGAGACAGTCACTCTGGGGCCAACGTCCTGACTTTC
.	.	14	TRBJ2-1	TRBV4-1	CASSHRSSLNEQFF	TGCGCCAGCAGCCATCGTTCTAGCCTCAATGAGCAGTTCTTC
TRBD1	.	14	TRBJ1-2	TRBV19	CASSTDRGLRGYTF	TGTGCCAGTAGTACTGACAGGGGGCTGCGGGGCTACACCTTC
.	.	17	TRBJ1-3	TRBV9	CASSVGVSGLAGNTIYF	TGTGCCAGCAGCGTAGGGGTGTCGGGTCTTGCTGGAAACACCATATATTTT
.	.	12	TRBJ1-6	TRBV6-1	CASSEGGRPLHF	TGTGCCAGCAGTGAAGGAGGGCGGCCCCTCCACTTT
TRBD1	.	13	TRBJ1-5	TRBV18	CASSKDRNQPQHF	TGTGCCAGCTCAAAGGACAGGAATCAGCCCCAGCATTTT
.	.	14	TRBJ1-6	TRBV11-2	CASTGTNNNSPLHF	TGTGCCAGCACCGGGACAAACAATAATTCACCCCTCCACTTT
.	.	14	TRBJ2-7	TRBV7-9	CASSAPGQGGFKYF	TGTGCCAGCAGCGCCCCAGGACAGGGAGGGTTTAAGTACTTC
TRBD2	.	17	TRBJ2-7	TRBV7-9	CASSLVWREGPMGEQYF	TGTGCCAGCAGCCTGGTGTGGCGGGAGGGCCCGATGGGCGAGCAGTACTTC